A selection of T cell receptor beta chains follows, all from one sample in a study of CD8 T cells in Susac syndrome. TCRdb reanalysed the immunoSEQ multiplex PCR reads using MiXCR and keeps one entry per CDR3 protein. This table holds fewer than 200,000 distinct CDR3 sequences, approximately 94% found once. The sample taken for sequencing was CD4+ T cells from PBMCs. Receptors originate from a human donor with Susac syndrome. CDR3s leave out the opening cysteine and the closing phenylalanine or tryptophan.

J gene: TRBJ2-7
CDR3 length: 13
V gene: TRBV4-3
CDR3 protein: ASSQDPRVEDEQY

J gene: TRBJ2-1
CDR3 length: 12
V gene: TRBV29-1
CDR3 protein: SVEVWRNYNEQF

J gene: TRBJ2-7
CDR3 length: 10
V gene: TRBV6-2/TRBV6-3
CDR3 protein: ASKDRAHEQY

J gene: TRBJ1-1
CDR3 length: 11
V gene: TRBV5-4
CDR3 protein: ASSLKQNTEAF

J gene: TRBJ2-7
CDR3 length: 11
V gene: TRBV2
CDR3 protein: ASSESGPHEQY

J gene: TRBJ1-1
CDR3 length: 12
V gene: TRBV30
CDR3 protein: AWSPGLPNTEAF

J gene: TRBJ2-7
CDR3 length: 16
V gene: TRBV4-1
CDR3 protein: ASSQGTSGGTLSYEQY

J gene: TRBJ2-4
CDR3 length: 15
V gene: TRBV7-2
CDR3 protein: ASSFSNRGSLKNIQY

J gene: TRBJ1-6
CDR3 length: 12
V gene: TRBV5-6
CDR3 protein: ASSLIGVGSPLH

J gene: TRBJ1-6
CDR3 length: 15
V gene: TRBV7-2
CDR3 protein: ASSLVKWGHLNSPLH

J gene: TRBJ1-6
CDR3 length: 12
V gene: TRBV20-1
CDR3 protein: SARDGSGYSPLH

J gene: TRBJ2-3
CDR3 length: 11
V gene: TRBV3-1
CDR3 protein: ASSPTRVPPQY

J gene: TRBJ1-2
CDR3 length: 13
V gene: TRBV18
CDR3 protein: ASSPPGLTGEGYT

J gene: TRBJ1-5
CDR3 length: 13
V gene: TRBV10-2
CDR3 protein: ASKDDRGANQPQH

J gene: TRBJ1-2
CDR3 length: 14
V gene: TRBV15
CDR3 protein: ATSRDYGQGSYGYT

J gene: TRBJ1-5
CDR3 length: 12
V gene: TRBV5-1
CDR3 protein: ASSFGDGNQPQH

J gene: TRBJ1-5
CDR3 length: 11
V gene: TRBV30
CDR3 protein: AWGGDRNQPQH

J gene: TRBJ2-7
CDR3 length: 14
V gene: TRBV20-1
CDR3 protein: SARDSLWGQGPEQY

J gene: TRBJ2-3
CDR3 length: 11
V gene: TRBV7-2
CDR3 protein: ASSTTTGYTQY

J gene: TRBJ2-7
CDR3 length: 13
V gene: TRBV6-6
CDR3 protein: ASSRPETGTYEQY

J gene: TRBJ2-4
CDR3 length: 17
V gene: TRBV9
CDR3 protein: ASSAEGRAGNLAKNIQY

J gene: TRBJ2-6
CDR3 length: 13
V gene: TRBV5-1
CDR3 protein: ASSLDRAGANVLT

J gene: TRBJ1-1
CDR3 length: 11
V gene: TRBV29-1
CDR3 protein: SGGDNSGAEAF

J gene: TRBJ2-7
CDR3 length: 11
V gene: TRBV7-8
CDR3 protein: ASSRDLGDEQY

J gene: TRBJ1-4
CDR3 length: 13
V gene: TRBV14
CDR3 protein: ASSQRTGANEKLF

J gene: TRBJ1-1
CDR3 length: 13
V gene: TRBV4-3
CDR3 protein: ASSQDPGEVDEAF

J gene: TRBJ1-6
CDR3 length: 12
V gene: TRBV15
CDR3 protein: ATSRARQPNTLH

J gene: TRBJ2-4
CDR3 length: 12
V gene: TRBV19
CDR3 protein: ASSPRAGSGIQY

J gene: TRBJ2-7
CDR3 length: 13
V gene: TRBV20-1
CDR3 protein: SASGTGGTRNEQY

J gene: TRBJ1-2
CDR3 length: 11
V gene: TRBV7-2
CDR3 protein: ASSLEPRYGYT

J gene: TRBJ1-5
CDR3 length: 13
V gene: TRBV20-1
CDR3 protein: SASGEGDGNQPQH

J gene: TRBJ2-5
CDR3 length: 12
V gene: TRBV29-1
CDR3 protein: SVGWAGGQETQY